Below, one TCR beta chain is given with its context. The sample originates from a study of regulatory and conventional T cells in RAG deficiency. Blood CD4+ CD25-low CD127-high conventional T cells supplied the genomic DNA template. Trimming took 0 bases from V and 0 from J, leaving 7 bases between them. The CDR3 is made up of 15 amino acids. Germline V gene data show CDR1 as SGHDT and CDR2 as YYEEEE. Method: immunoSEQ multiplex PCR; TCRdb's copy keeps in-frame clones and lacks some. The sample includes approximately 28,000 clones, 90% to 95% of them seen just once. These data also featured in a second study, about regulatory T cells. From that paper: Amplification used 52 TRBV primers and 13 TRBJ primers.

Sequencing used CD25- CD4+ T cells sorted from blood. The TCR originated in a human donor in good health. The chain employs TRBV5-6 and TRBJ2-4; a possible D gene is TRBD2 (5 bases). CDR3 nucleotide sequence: TGTGCCAGCAGCTTGGCCGGGGTAGCCAAAAACATTCAGTACTTC. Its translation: CASSLAGVAKNIQYF.